This note documents a single T cell receptor beta chain sequence. Per the original data handling: Amplification with reference gene primers provided the estimates of nucleated cell counts. Method: immunoSEQ multiplex PCR; TCRdb's copy keeps in-frame clones and lacks some. D and trimming were read from the DNA, whereas the V and J calls and clone size are those reported in that table. Altogether some 200,000 clones are present, 85% to 90% being singletons, with the ten largest covering 5.9%. The CDR3 contains 13 residues. CDR1 SGHTS and CDR2 YDEGEE come from the germline V gene. V was trimmed by 0 bases and J by 7 bases, leaving 8 bases between them. This specimen belongs to a study of blood T cell repertoires in COVID-19. Study-wide context: Whether acute or convalescent, the COVID-19 samples came from the United States, Italy and Spain. The analysed material was cDNA or gDNA that came from T cells, B-cell-depleted T cells, or PBMCs.

The source material was peripheral blood. This TCR was sampled from an older man with acute or convalescent COVID-19. The J gene is TRBJ2-1, the V gene TRBV5-8, with TRBD1 as a possible D gene (5 bases). The CDR3 protein is CASSLVGVNEQFF. Written as DNA, the CDR3 is TGTGCCAGCAGCTTGGTAGGGGTAAATGAGCAGTTCTTC.